The present T cell receptor beta chain was sequenced within a study of vaccination effects on CD4 cells after COVID-19. About the research overall: Each participant was administered two doses of either the BNT162b2 or the mRNA-1273 vaccine. A couple of convalescent patients gave samples 16 days and one week before vaccination.

In its sample, this clone was seen a few times. The antigen is undetermined. Antigen-specific CD4+ T cells were expanded with viral peptide pools in the ViraFEST assay before sequencing. Following 10 days of culture, CD4+ T cells were isolated. According to PCR results, the person was infected with SARS-CoV-2 between March and December 2020. IL-2 at 9 to 10 IU/ml and peptides at 10 ug/ml were added to cultured PBMC, roughly 1.8 million per well. CDR1 and CDR2 from the germline V gene are KGHSH and LQKENI. Trimming took 4 bases from V and 3 from J; bases not matched to a gene: 8. The CDR3 loop spans 17 amino acids. Using immunoSEQ multiplex PCR, the repertoire was profiled, and TCRdb retains in-frame clones only, with some absent. The table has around 53,000 clones, roughly 77% seen once.

The rearrangement links TRBV18 to TRBJ2-7; 14 bases map to TRBD2. This material consisted of CD4+ T cells from PBMCs cultured with HIV peptides, taken before COVID-19 vaccination. Subset indicated: HIV-1 Nef peptide pool negative control/reference culture. The clonotype was recovered from a human donor who had a prior SARS-CoV-2 infection. The CDR3 here is CASSRGTGTSGSYEQYF. The CDR3 region has the DNA TGTGCCAGCTCACGGGGAACGGGGACTAGCGGGAGCTACGAGCAGTACTTC.